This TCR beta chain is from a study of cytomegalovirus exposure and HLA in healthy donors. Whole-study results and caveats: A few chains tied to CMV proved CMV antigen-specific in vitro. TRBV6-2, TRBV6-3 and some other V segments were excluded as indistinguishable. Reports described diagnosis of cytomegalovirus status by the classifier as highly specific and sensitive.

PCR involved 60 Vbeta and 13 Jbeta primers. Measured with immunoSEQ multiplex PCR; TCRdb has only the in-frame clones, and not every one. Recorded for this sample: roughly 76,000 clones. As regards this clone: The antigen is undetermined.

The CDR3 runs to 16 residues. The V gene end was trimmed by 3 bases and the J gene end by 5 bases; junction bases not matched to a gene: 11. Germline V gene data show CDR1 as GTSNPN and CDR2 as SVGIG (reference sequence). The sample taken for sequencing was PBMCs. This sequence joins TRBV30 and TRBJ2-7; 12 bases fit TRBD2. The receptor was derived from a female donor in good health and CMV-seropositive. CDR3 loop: CAWRGASGGAVHEQYF. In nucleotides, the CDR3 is TGTGCCTGGAGAGGGGCTAGCGGGGGGGCAGTCCACGAGCAGTACTTC.